The 18 T cell receptor beta chains reported below all come from one sample, sequenced in a study of blood T cell repertoires in COVID-19. Measured with immunoSEQ multiplex PCR; TCRdb has only the in-frame clones, and not every one. The sample lists tens of thousands of clones, 80% to 85% occurring once. The sequencing sample was made of peripheral blood. The receptors stem from a human donor in a cohort sampled during active or convalescent COVID-19.

The V and J genes are TRBV3-1 (or the pseudogene TRBV3-2) and TRBJ2-3; D is perhaps TRBD2 (6 bases). Germline V lookup: CDR1 LGHDT, CDR2 YNNKEL (reference sequence). This CDR3 contains 15 residues. Between the trimmed V and J ends, which lost 1 base and 0 bases, there was a span of 8 bases. The DNA for the CDR3 is TGTGCCAGCAGCCAAGGACTAGGGAGCACAGATACGCAGTATTTT. Its protein product is CASSQGLGSTDTQYF.

The chain has TRBV7-9 and TRBJ1-2, with a weak D call TRBD1 (6 bases). The CDR3 runs to 13 residues. Deletions cut 3 bases from V and 4 bases from J, with 9 bases between. Germline lookup yields CDR1 SEHNR and CDR2 FQNEAQ (reference sequence). Written as DNA, the CDR3 is TGTGCCAGCAGCTTTGACAGGAGCTATGGCTACACCTTC. Protein: CASSFDRSYGYTF.

V usage is TRBV6-2 or TRBV6-3 and J usage is TRBJ2-5; 7 bases are shared with TRBD2. The CDR3 contains 15 residues. Trimming at V came to 6 bases and at J to 2 bases, leaving 9 bases not matched to a gene. Germline-derived CDR1 and CDR2 are MNHEY and SVGEGT. CDR3 loop: CASSEPTSLQETQYF. Here the CDR3 DNA reads TGTGCCAGCAGCGAGCCGACTAGCCTACAAGAGACCCAGTACTTC.

The chain couples TRBV18 to TRBJ1-5; D is unresolved. V was clipped by 2 bases and J by 0 bases, with 11 bases between them. Germline assignment: CDR1 KGHSH and CDR2 LQKENI. This CDR3 region has 16 residues. The CDR3 bases are TGTGCCAGCTCACCAGGAGGAAGCGGTAGCAATCAGCCCCAGCATTTT. This translates into CASSPGGSGSNQPQHF.

This chain uses TRBV12-5 with TRBJ1-5, with TRBD1 as a possible D gene (5 bases). The germline CDR1 and CDR2 sequences are LGHNT and FRNRAP. This CDR3 comprises 13 residues. V dropped 5 bases and J dropped 6 bases, with 11 bases sitting between them. The CDR3 nucleotides are TGTGCTAGTGGTCCGGGGGGAAGTCAGCCCCAGCATTTT. It encodes CASGPGGSQPQHF.

The chain couples TRBV15 to TRBJ2-3; a weak D match, TRBD1 (5 bases). V was shortened by 5 bases and J by 8 bases, with 14 bases between the two germline ends. Looked up from germline, CDR1 is LNHNV and CDR2 is YYDKDF (reference sequence). The CDR3 loop spans 13 amino acids. Here the CDR3 DNA reads TGTGCCACCAGCCCGGACATCTTCGGTACGCAGTATTTT. This translates into CATSPDIFGTQYF.

This chain links TRBV6-5 with TRBJ1-3, with 7 bases that match TRBD1. The J segment lost 5 bases and the V segment lost 6 bases, leaving 10 bases of the junction unmatched. The CDR3 consists of 15 residues. Germline V gives CDR1 MNHEY, CDR2 SVGAGI. CDR3 bases: TGTGCCAGCAGCGGAACCGGGACAGCAAGAAACACCATATATTTT. It encodes CASSGTGTARNTIYF.

This chain uses TRBV7-2 with TRBJ1-1; 8 bases line up with TRBD1. The trim removed 5 bases at V and 11 bases at J, leaving 10 bases unmatched. This CDR3 is built from 13 residues. The V gene's germline CDR1 is SGHTA and CDR2 FQGNSA. In DNA form, the CDR3 reads TGTGCCAGCAGCCGTGGGACAGGCAAGGAGGCTTTCTTT. Translated: CASSRGTGKEAFF.

The rearrangement links TRBV2 to TRBJ2-5; a possible D gene is TRBD1 (5 bases). V was cut by 2 bases and J by 2 bases, with 12 bases left in between. This CDR3 comprises 15 residues. CDR1 is SNHLY, CDR2 FYNNEI, per germline. The CDR3 region has the DNA TGTGCCAGCAGTGAAAGGGGTTTGGATCAAGAGACCCAGTACTTC. Translation gives CASSERGLDQETQYF.

V gene TRBV2 combines with J gene TRBJ1-4, with 9 bases identical to TRBD1. This CDR3 has 15 residues. Germline CDR1 is SNHLY and CDR2 is FYNNEI. V shed 6 bases and J 8 bases; nucleotides not matched to a gene: 10. The CDR3 here is CASSPNRGRWEKLFF. The CDR3 DNA reads TGTGCCAGCAGCCCTAACAGGGGGCGGTGGGAAAAACTGTTTTTT.

This CDR3 reads CASSSSGGNIQYF. CDR3 nucleotide sequence: TGTGCCAGCAGCTCTTCCGGGGGAAACATTCAGTACTTC. The chain couples TRBV7-9 to TRBJ2-4; possible D gene TRBD2, 6 bases. The ends were cut back, 4 bases at V and 6 bases at J, with 10 bases in the middle. The germline CDR1 and CDR2 sequences are SEHNR and FQNEAQ (reference sequence). The CDR3 sequence is 13 residues long.

This clone was observed a single time. The V and J genes are TRBV19 and TRBJ2-1; 9 positions agree with TRBD1. CDR1 and CDR2 from the germline V gene are LNHDA and SQIVND (reference sequence). The CDR3 is 15 amino acids. V shed 5 bases and J 2 bases; nucleotides not matched to a gene: 4. DNA of the CDR3: TGTGCCAGTAGTCTGGACAGGGGAGCCTACAATGAGCAGTTCTTC. Protein sequence: CASSLDRGAYNEQFF.

The DNA for the CDR3 is TGCGCCAGCAGCTCGAGCGGGGGGGCCGGGGAGCTGTTTTTT. It yields the protein CASSSSGGAGELFF. J is TRBJ2-2 and V is TRBV5-1; 10 bases line up with TRBD2. CDR3 length equals 14 residues. Germline lookup yields CDR1 SGHRS and CDR2 YFSETQ. The V gene end was trimmed by 3 bases and the J gene end by 6 bases; junction bases not matched to a gene: 2.

This clone is termed medium-sized. The chain uses TRBV6-5 and TRBJ2-7, with a possible D match to TRBD2 (7 bases). Trimming cost V 6 bases and J 3 bases, with 12 bases left between them. Germline assignment: CDR1 MNHEY and CDR2 SVGAGI. This CDR3 has 13 amino acids. The CDR3 protein is CASRGGGFYEQYF. For the CDR3, the DNA is TGTGCCAGCAGGGGAGGGGGATTCTACGAGCAGTACTTC.

The chain carries TRBV3-1 (or the pseudogene TRBV3-2) and TRBJ1-2; D call uncertain. The ends were cut back, 2 bases at V and 6 bases at J, with 10 bases in the middle. The CDR3 is made up of 13 amino acids. The germline V gene has CDR1 LGHDT and CDR2 YNNKEL (reference sequence). The CDR3 DNA sequence: TGTGCCAGCAGCCAAATGGTGCGCGATGGCTACACCTTC. Its protein product is CASSQMVRDGYTF.

This chain uses TRBV13 with TRBJ2-7; D may be TRBD1 (7 bases). The germline CDR1 and CDR2 sequences are PRHDT and FYEKMQ (reference sequence). The CDR3 has 13 residues. V lost 3 bases, J lost 6 bases, and 12 bases lay in between. CDR3 in DNA: TGTGCCAGCAGCTTGGGGCAGGGGGGCGAGCAGTACTTC. Translated, it gives CASSLGQGGEQYF.

The rearrangement uses TRBV9 and TRBJ2-2; 7 nucleotides line up with TRBD1. The junction had 12 bases not matched to a gene; V was cut back by 2 bases and J by 5 bases. In germline, CDR1 is SGDLS, CDR2 YYNGEE. This CDR3 region has 17 residues. CDR3 DNA: TGTGCCAGCAGCGTGAGGGGGCGGCTAGATGGTACCGGGGAGCTGTTTTTT. This codes for CASSVRGRLDGTGELFF.

The rearrangement links TRBV15 to TRBJ2-7; 9 nucleotides agree with TRBD1. CDR3 size: 16 residues. With 0 bases clipped from V and 6 bases from J, the junction kept 9 bases outside the gene matches. Germline loops: CDR1 LNHNV, CDR2 YYDKDF (reference sequence). CDR3 bases: TGTGCCACCAGCAGAGATGCCGGGACAGGGTTTATCGAGCAGTACTTC. Amino acids: CATSRDAGTGFIEQYF.